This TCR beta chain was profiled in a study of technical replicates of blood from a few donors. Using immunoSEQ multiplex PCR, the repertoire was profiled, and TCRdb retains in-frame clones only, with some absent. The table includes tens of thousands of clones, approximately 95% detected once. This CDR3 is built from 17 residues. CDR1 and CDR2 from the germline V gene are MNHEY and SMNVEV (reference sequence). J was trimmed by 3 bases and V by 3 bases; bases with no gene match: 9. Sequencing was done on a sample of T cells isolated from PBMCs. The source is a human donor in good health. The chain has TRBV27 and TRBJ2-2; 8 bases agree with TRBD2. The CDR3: CASSFSFLAGYTGELFF. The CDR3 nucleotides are TGTGCCAGCAGTTTCTCGTTTTTAGCGGGATACACCGGGGAGCTGTTTTTT.